This T cell receptor beta chain emerged from a study of regulatory T cells in long-lasting Graves disease. Both iRepertoire HTBI primers and Arm-PCR of CDR3 regions were used to build the TCR beta libraries. Under the authors' procedure: Analysis of the samples identified around 60 TRBV and 13 to 15 TRBJ segments. MiXCR, applied by TCRdb to the multiplex PCR reads, yields one record per CDR3 protein. The V and J calls reflect TCRdb's pipeline rather than the authors' work. In the table there are roughly 420,000 distinct CDR3 sequences, about a sixth of which are singletons. Trimming removed 2 bases at V and 0 bases at J, with 14 bases between. CDR3 length: 17 amino acids. Germline lookup yields CDR1 SEHNR and CDR2 FQNEAQ (reference sequence). Overall study results and limits: Exclusively peripheral blood, rather than thyroid tissue, was studied. Favored gene segments in persistent disease were TRBV28, TRBJ1-2 and TRBJ2-5.

Concerning this clonotype: Its antigen is undetermined.

Time point given: newly diagnosed GD, antithyroid drugs for less than 3 months. PBMC-extracted RNA yielded the TCR library. These same records also appear under a second study, on T cells in Graves' hyperthyroidism and ophthalmopathy. This second study notes: Patients aged 18 to 65 had newly diagnosed hyperthyroidism that had lasted under 2 months.

The source was peripheral blood mononuclear cells (PBMCs), collected at new diagnosis, from a patient treated with antithyroid drugs. V usage is TRBV7-9 and J usage is TRBJ1-3; D is ambiguous. The clonotype was recovered from a woman aged 18-29 years with Graves disease. In DNA, the CDR3 is TGTGCCAGCAGCTTAATTCCGCCCCAACTCTCTGGAAACACCATATATTTT. This encodes CASSLIPPQLSGNTIYF.